The present T cell receptor beta chain was sequenced within a study of T cells in Graves' hyperthyroidism and ophthalmopathy. Study results and limitations: Ophthalmopathy was identified by the model a median roughly six months ahead of onset. Stable hyperthyroidism and ophthalmopathy were separated using 13 V-J signatures.

As regards this clonotype: Its antigen is still unknown.

The CDR3 spans 14 residues. From germline, CDR1 is DFQATT and CDR2 SNEGSKA (reference sequence). V was cut by 3 bases and J by 5 bases, with 16 bases left in between. Thyroid ultrasound and orbital computed tomography, with clinical symptoms and serum thyroxine and TRAb, informed diagnoses. RNA transcripts were the template for amplifying TCR beta CDR3 regions. The primer set for the first-round RT-PCR of the TCR CDR3 was HTBI. MiXCR, run by TCRdb on the multiplex PCR reads, gives a single entry per CDR3 protein. This repertoire shows 650,000 to 800,000 distinct CDR3 sequences, less than 45% found once; its top ten account for less than 9%.

The V gene is TRBV20-1, the J gene TRBJ1-1, with D maybe TRBD1 (6 bases). This sequence originates from an adult man with Graves' disease, either hyperthyroidism or ophthalmopathy (not recorded which). Sequencing was done on a sample of peripheral blood or thyroid tissue (not recorded which). CDR3 DNA: TGCAGTGCTAGGAGGGGGGGGGGAGGGACTGAAGCTTTCTTT. This gives the protein CSARRGGGGTEAFF.